This T cell receptor beta chain was identified during a study of cytomegalovirus exposure and HLA in healthy donors. Study in general: Later analysis reported that the 130 or so validation repertoires shared the platform of the approximately 690 first-cohort repertoires. The study's findings and limits: In vitro data verified a few CMV-associated chains as specific for CMV antigens. According to the study, about 180 TCR beta chains were cytomegalovirus-associated.

Using immunoSEQ multiplex PCR, the repertoire was profiled, and TCRdb retains in-frame clones only, with some absent. The sample shows under 150,000 clones, approximately 93% of them seen only once. For this clone: Its target is unknown.

The sequence derives from a man aged 18 to 35 in good health and CMV-seronegative. Sequenced sample: PBMCs.

CDR3 DNA sequence: TGCGCCAGCAGCCAAGATTCCAGCGGGATTAACAATGAGCAGTTCTTC. Protein sequence: CASSQDSSGINNEQFF. The gene calls are TRBV4-3 and TRBJ2-1; TRBD2 agrees at 7 bases. The CDR3 is 16 residues long. V shed 0 bases and J 5 bases; nucleotides not matched to a gene: 7. CDR1 is LGHNA and CDR2 is YSLEER in the germline V gene.